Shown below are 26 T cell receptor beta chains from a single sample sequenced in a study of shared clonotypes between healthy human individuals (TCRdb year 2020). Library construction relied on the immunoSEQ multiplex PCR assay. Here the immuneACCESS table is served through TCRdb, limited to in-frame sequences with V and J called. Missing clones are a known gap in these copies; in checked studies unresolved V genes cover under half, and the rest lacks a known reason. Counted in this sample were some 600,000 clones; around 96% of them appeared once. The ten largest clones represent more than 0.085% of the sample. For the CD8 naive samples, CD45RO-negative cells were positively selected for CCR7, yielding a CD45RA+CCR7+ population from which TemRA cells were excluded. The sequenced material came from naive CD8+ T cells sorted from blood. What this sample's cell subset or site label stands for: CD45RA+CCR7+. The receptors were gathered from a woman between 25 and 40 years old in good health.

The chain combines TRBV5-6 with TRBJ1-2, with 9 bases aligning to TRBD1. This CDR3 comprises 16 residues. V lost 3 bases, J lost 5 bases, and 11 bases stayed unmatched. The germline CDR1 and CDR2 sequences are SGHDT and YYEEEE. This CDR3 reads CASSYLSRTGAYGYTF. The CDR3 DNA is TGTGCCAGCAGCTATCTCTCCCGGACAGGGGCATATGGCTACACCTTC.

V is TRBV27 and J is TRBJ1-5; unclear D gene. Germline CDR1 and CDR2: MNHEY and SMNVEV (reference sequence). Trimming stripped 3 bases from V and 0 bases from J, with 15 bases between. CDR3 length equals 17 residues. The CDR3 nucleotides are TGTGCCAGCAGTTTGGTGGGAGGAATTAATAGCAATCAGCCCCAGCATTTT. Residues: CASSLVGGINSNQPQHF.

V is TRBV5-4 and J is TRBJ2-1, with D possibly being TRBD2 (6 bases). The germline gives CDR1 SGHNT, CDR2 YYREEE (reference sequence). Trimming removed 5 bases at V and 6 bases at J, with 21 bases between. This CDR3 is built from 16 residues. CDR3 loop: CASSYDPGLQGNEQFF. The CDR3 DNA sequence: TGTGCCAGCAGTTACGACCCGGGACTCCAGGGCAATGAGCAGTTCTTC.

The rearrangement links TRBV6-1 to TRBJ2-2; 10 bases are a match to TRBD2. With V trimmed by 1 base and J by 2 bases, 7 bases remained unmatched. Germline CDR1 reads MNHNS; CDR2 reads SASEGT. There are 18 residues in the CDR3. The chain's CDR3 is CASSEGVSGRLNTGELFF. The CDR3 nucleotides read TGTGCCAGCAGTGAAGGAGTTAGCGGGAGGTTAAACACCGGGGAGCTGTTTTTT.

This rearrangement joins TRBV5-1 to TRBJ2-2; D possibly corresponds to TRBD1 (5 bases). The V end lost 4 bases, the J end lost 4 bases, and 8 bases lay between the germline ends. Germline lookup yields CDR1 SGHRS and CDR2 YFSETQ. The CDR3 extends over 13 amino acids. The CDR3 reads CASSLDITGELFF. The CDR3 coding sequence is TGCGCCAGCAGCCTGGACATCACCGGGGAGCTGTTTTTT.

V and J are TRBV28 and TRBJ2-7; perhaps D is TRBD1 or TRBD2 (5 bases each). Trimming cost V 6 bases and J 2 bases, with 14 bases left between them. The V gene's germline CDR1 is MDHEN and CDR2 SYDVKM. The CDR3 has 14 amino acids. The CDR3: CASRNTGATYEQYF. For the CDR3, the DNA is TGTGCCAGCAGGAATACCGGGGCTACCTACGAGCAGTACTTC.

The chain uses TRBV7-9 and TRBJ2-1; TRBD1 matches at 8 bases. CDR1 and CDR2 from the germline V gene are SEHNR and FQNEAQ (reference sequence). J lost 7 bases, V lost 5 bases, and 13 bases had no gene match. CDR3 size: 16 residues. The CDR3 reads CASSVSRTGRKNEQFF. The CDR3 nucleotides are TGTGCCAGCAGCGTGTCCCGGACAGGGAGGAAGAATGAGCAGTTCTTC.

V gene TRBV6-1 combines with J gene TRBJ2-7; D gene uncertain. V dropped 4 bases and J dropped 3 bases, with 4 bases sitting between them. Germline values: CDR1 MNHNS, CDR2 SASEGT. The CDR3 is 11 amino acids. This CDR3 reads CASSGIYEQYF. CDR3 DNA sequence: TGTGCCAGCAGTGGCATCTACGAGCAGTACTTC.

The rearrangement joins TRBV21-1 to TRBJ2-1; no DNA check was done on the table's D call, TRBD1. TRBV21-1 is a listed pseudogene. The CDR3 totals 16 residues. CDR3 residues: CASSQSGMGYLIEQFF. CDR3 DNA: TGTGCCAGCAGCCAATCAGGGATGGGCTATCTTATTGAGCAGTTCTTC.

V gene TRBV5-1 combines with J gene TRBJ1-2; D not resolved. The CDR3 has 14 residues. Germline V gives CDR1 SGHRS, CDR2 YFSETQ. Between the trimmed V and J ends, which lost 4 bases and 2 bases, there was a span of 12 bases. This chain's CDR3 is CASSRDDGNYGYTF. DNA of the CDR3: TGCGCCAGCAGCCGGGATGACGGGAACTATGGCTACACCTTC. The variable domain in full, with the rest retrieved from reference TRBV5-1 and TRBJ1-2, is KAGVTQTPRYLIKTRGQQVTLSCSPISGHRSVSWYQQTPGQGLQFLFEYFSETQRNKGNFPGRFSGRQFSNSRSEMNVSTLELGDSALYLCASSRDDGNYGYTFGSGTRLTVV.

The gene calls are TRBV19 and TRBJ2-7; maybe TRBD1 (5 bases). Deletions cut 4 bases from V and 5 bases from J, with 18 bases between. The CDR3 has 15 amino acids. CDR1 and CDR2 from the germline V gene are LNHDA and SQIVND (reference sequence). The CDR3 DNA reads TGTGCCAGTAGTACGACCGAATTTCAGGGAAACGAGCAGTACTTC. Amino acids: CASSTTEFQGNEQYF.

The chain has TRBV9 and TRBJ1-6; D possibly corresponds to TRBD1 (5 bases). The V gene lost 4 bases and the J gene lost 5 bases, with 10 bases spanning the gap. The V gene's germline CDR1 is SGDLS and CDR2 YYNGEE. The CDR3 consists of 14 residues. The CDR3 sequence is CASSSVTDNSPLHF. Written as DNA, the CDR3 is TGTGCCAGCAGCTCAGTGACAGATAATTCACCCCTCCACTTT.

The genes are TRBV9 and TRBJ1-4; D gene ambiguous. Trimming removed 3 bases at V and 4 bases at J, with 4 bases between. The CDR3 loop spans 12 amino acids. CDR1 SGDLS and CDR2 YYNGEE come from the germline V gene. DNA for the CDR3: TGTGCCAGCAGCGCATATAATGAAAAACTGTTTTTT. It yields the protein CASSAYNEKLFF.

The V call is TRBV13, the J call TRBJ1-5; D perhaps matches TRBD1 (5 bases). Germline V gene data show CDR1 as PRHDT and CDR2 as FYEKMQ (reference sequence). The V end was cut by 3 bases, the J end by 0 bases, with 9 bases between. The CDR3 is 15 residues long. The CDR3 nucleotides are TGTGCCAGCAGCTTGGGGCGGACTAGCAATCAGCCCCAGCATTTT. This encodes CASSLGRTSNQPQHF.

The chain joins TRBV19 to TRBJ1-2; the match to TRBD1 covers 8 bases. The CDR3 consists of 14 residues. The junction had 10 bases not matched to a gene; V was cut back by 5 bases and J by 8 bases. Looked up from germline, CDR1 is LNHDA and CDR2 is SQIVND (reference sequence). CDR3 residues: CASSRTGTGGGYTF. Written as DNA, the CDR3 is TGTGCCAGTAGTCGGACCGGGACAGGTGGCGGCTACACCTTC.

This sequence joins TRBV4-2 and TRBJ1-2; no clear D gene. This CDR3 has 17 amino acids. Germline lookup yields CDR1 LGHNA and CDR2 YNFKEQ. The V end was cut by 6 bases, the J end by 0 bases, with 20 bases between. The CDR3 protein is CASRTRAKSIANYGYTF. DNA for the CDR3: TGTGCCAGCAGAACACGGGCCAAGTCAATAGCTAACTATGGCTACACCTTC.

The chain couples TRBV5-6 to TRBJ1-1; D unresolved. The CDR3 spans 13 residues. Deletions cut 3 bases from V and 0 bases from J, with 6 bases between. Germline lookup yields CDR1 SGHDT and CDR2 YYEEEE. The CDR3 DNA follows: TGTGCCAGCAGCTGGACGGTGAACACTGAAGCTTTCTTT. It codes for CASSWTVNTEAFF.

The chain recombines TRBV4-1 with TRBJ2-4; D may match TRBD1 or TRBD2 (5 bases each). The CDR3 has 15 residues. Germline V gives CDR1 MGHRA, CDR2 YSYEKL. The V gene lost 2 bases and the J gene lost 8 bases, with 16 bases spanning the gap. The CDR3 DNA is TGCGCCAGCAGCCAACTGGTTGGGACGGGTGACATTCAGTACTTC. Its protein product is CASSQLVGTGDIQYF.

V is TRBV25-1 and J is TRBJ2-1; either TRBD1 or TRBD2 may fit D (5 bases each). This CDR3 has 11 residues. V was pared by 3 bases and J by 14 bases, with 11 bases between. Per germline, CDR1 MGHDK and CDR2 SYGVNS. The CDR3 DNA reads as TGTGCCAGCAGTGAGGGGGTAAGGAAGTTCTTC. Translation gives CASSEGVRKFF. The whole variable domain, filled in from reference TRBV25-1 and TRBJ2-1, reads EADIYQTPRYLVIGTGKKITLECSQTMGHDKMYWYQQDPGMELHLIHYSYGVNSTEKGDLSSESTVSRIRTEHFPLTLESARPSHTSQYLCASSEGVRKFFGPGTRLTVL.

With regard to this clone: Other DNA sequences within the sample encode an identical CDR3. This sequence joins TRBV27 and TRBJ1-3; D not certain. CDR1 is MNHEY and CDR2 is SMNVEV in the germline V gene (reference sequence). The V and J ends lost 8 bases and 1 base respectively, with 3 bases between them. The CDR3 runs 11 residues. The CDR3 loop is CASGSGNTIYF. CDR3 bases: TGTGCCAGCGGGTCTGGAAACACCATATATTTT.

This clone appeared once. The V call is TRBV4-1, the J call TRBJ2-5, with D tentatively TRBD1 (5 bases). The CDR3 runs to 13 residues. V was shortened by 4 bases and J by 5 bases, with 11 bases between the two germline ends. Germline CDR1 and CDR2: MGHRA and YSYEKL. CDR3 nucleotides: TGCGCCAGCAGCCTCGACTGGGGCGAGACCCAGTACTTC. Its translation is CASSLDWGETQYF.

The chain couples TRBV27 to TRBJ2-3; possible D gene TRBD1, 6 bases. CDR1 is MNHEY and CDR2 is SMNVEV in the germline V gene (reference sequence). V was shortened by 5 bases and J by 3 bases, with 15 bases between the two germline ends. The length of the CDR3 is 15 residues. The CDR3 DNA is TGTGCCAGCAGTCCAAAACAGGGACGGACAGATACGCAGTATTTT. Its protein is CASSPKQGRTDTQYF.

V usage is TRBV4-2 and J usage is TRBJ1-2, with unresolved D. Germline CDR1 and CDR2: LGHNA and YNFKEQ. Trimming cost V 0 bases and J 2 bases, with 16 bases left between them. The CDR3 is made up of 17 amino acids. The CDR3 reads CASSQDLSAELNYGYTF. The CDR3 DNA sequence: TGTGCCAGCAGCCAAGATTTGTCGGCAGAATTAAACTATGGCTACACCTTC.

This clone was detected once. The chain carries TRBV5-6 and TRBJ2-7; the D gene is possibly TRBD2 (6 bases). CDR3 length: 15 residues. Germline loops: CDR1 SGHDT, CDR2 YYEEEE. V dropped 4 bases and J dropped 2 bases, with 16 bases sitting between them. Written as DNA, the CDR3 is TGTGCCAGCAGCCCCAGGGAGGAGGGTACCTACGAGCAGTACTTC. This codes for CASSPREEGTYEQYF. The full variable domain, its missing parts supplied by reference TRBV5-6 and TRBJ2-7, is DAGVTQSPTHLIKTRGQQVTLRCSPKSGHDTVSWYQQALGQGPQFIFQYYEEEERQRGNFPDRFSGHQFPNYSSELNVNALLLGDSALYLCASSPREEGTYEQYFGPGTRLTVT.

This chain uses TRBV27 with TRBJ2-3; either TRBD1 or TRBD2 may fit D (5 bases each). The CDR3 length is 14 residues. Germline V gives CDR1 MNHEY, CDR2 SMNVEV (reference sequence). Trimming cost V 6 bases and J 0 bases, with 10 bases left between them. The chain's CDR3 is CASRWGRSTDTQYF. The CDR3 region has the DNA TGTGCCAGCAGGTGGGGACGGAGCACAGATACGCAGTATTTT.

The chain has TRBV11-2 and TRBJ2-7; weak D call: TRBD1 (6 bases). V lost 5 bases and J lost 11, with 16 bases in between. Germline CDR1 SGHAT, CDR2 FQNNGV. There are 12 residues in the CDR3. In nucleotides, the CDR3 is TGTGCCAGCAGCGCACCGGGGACAAAGAAGTACTTC. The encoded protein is CASSAPGTKKYF.